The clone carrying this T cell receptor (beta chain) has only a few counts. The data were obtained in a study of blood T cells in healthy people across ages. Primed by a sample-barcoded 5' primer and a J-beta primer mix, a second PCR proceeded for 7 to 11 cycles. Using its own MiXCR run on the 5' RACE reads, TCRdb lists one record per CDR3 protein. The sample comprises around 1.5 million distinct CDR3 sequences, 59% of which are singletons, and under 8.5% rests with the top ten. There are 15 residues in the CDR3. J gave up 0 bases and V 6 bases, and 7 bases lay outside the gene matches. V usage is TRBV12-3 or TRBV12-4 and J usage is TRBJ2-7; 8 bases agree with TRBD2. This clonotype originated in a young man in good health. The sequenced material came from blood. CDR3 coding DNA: TGTGCCAGCAGCATTGGACTAGCTGCCTCCTACGAGCAGTACTTC. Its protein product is CASSIGLAASYEQYF.